Below, 14 T cell receptor beta chains from the same sample are listed, as sequenced in a study of Graves' ophthalmopathy and Graves' hyperthyroidism (dated 2018 in TCRdb). Data came from an Illumina HiSeq 2000. For repertoire sequencing, the TCR beta CDR3 regions were amplified from RNA transcripts. The first round was an RT-PCR using HTBI primers with the Qiagen OneStep RT-PCR kit, and this first round was followed by a second-round multiplex PCR, then size selection and purification. TCRdb's own reprocessing of the public reads used fastp at Q25 and MiXCR and kept productive beta chains. Each record represents a unique CDR3 protein, reported with the most common genes and DNA among its rows. The sample data list roughly 610,000 distinct CDR3 sequences, and approximately 22% of these were observed just once. The top ten clonotypes cover approximately 7% of the sample. The sequencing sample was made of peripheral blood. All receptors come from a young woman with stable Graves' hyperthyroidism. Some clones in this sample may be carry-over from other donors' samples. Donor details come from another sample of the same person, matched by shared clones.

This clonotype was seen repeatedly, ten times or more. The chain recombines TRBV6-5 with TRBJ1-1; 9 bases map to TRBD1. This CDR3 region has 16 residues. Germline V gene lookup returns CDR1 MNHEY and CDR2 SVGAGI. V dropped 2 bases and J dropped 1; count of bases not matched to a gene: 5. Written as DNA, the CDR3 is TGTGCCAGCAGTTACCTCTGGACAGGGGCGAACACTGAAGCTTTCTTT. This translates into CASSYLWTGANTEAFF.

On this clonotype itself: A much larger clone lies one base from this, so it may be a read error. This chain joins TRBV12-3 or TRBV12-4 and TRBJ2-7; 9 positions match TRBD2. The DNA end is a closer match to TRBJ2-1, so the J assignment may be wrong. CDR3 length equals 18 residues. The CDR3 DNA is TGTGCCAGCAGTTTAGTGATAGCGGGAGTCAAAAAATACAATGAGCAGTTCTTC. Its protein product is CASSLVIAGVKKYNEQFF.

This clonotype was seen ten or more times. The J gene is TRBJ1-2, the V gene TRBV20-1; 8 bases match TRBD1. CDR3 length: 13 residues. V lost 3 bases, J lost 8 bases, and 8 bases stayed unmatched. Germline V gives CDR1 DFQATT, CDR2 SNEGSKA (reference sequence). The CDR3 DNA sequence: TGCAGTGCTAGCGGGCAGGGGGCAGGAGGCTACACCTTC. Amino acid sequence: CSASGQGAGGYTF.

This clonotype showed up many times. The rearrangement uses TRBV6-5 and TRBJ1-2, with D tentatively TRBD1 (5 bases). The germline V gene has CDR1 MNHEY and CDR2 SVGAGI. The CDR3 covers 15 residues. Trimming took 8 bases from V and 0 from J, leaving 16 bases between them. The CDR3 protein is CASAIWGGANYGYTF. DNA of the CDR3: TGTGCCAGCGCTATCTGGGGGGGAGCTAACTATGGCTACACCTTC.

This clonotype was recorded many times. One junction end disagrees with the germline gene, perhaps due to a read error. The chain links TRBV15 to TRBJ2-7, with D possibly TRBD1 on 6 matching bases. The CDR3 runs to 15 residues. Germline V gene lookup returns CDR1 LNHNV and CDR2 YYDKDF (reference sequence). The CDR3 DNA is TGTGCCACCAGCAGGCCAGGGGACGGGATCTACGGGCAGTACTTC. This codes for CATSRPGDGIYGQYF.

The chain has TRBV20-1 and TRBJ2-5; D gene ambiguous. CDR1 is DFQATT and CDR2 is SNEGSKA in the germline V gene (reference sequence). The CDR3 runs 11 residues. The CDR3 DNA sequence: TGCCCCTGGTCGCAGAAAGAGACCCAGTACTTC. It codes for CPWSQKETQYF.

This clonotype was seen many times. The chain combines TRBV10-3 with TRBJ1-2; TRBD1 matches at 7 bases. The CDR3 runs 15 residues. V gave up 4 bases and J gave up 8 bases; unmatched junction bases: 13. Germline CDR1 and CDR2: ENHRY and SYGVKD. The CDR3 reads CAISGRGERSGGYTF. CDR3 nucleotide sequence: TGTGCCATCAGTGGCAGGGGGGAGAGGTCCGGAGGCTACACCTTC.

V is TRBV7-9 and J is TRBJ1-6; no firm D call. The CDR3 contains 17 residues. Germline V CDR1 and CDR2: SEHNR, FQNEAQ (reference sequence). V was pared by 3 bases and J by 5 bases, with 17 bases between. The CDR3 coding sequence is TGTGCCAGCAGCTTCATCACAACCGGGATACATAATTCACCCCTCCACTTT. This gives the protein CASSFITTGIHNSPLHF.

CDR3 in amino acids: CASKLAGFSYEQYF. The CDR3, as DNA: TGTGCCAGCAAACTAGCGGGATTCTCCTACGAGCAGTACTTC. V and J are TRBV2 and TRBJ2-7, with 10 bases that match TRBD2. The CDR3 runs to 14 residues. Looked up from germline, CDR1 is SNHLY and CDR2 is FYNNEI. After removal of 7 bases from V and 0 bases from J, the junction contained 3 bases not matched to a gene.

In its sample, this clonotype was seen many times. V and J are TRBV6-5 and TRBJ2-2, with TRBD1 as a possible D gene (5 bases). Germline V lookup: CDR1 MNHEY, CDR2 SVGAGI. The CDR3 spans 16 residues. Deletions cut 3 bases from V and 2 bases from J, with 13 bases between. As DNA, the CDR3 is TGTGCCAGCAGTTATCGGCAGGGCTCAAACACCGGGGAGCTGTTTTTT. Its protein is CASSYRQGSNTGELFF.

Many counts were recorded for this clonotype. The V and J genes are TRBV12-3 or TRBV12-4 and TRBJ2-7, with no clear D. The CDR3 length is 12 residues. The germline V and J ends were trimmed by 5 bases and 3 bases, with 8 bases remaining between them. Here the CDR3 reads CASSILLYEQYF. DNA of the CDR3: TGTGCCAGCAGTATCCTTCTCTACGAGCAGTACTTC.

The chain couples TRBV6-2 or TRBV6-3 to TRBJ1-1, with D perhaps TRBD1 (5 bases). V was clipped by 2 bases and J by 1 base, with 14 bases between them. CDR1 is MNHEY and CDR2 is SVGEGT in the germline V gene. This CDR3 region has 16 residues. DNA of the CDR3: TGTGCCAGCAGTTACGGGGGTTTTGCCGGGAACACTGAAGCTTTCTTT. It encodes CASSYGGFAGNTEAFF.

This clonotype was counted ten times or more. J is TRBJ2-7 and V is TRBV12-3 or TRBV12-4; the D is unclear. The CDR3 is 15 residues long. V lost 6 bases, J lost 2 bases, and 17 bases lay in between. The CDR3 DNA reads as TGTGCCAGCAGCGACCCGGTGAGCACCACCTACGAGCAGTACTTC. Translating gives CASSDPVSTTYEQYF.

This clonotype was observed many times. The chain recombines TRBV28 with TRBJ1-1; D gene unclear. The V gene lost 5 bases and the J gene lost 11 bases, with 12 bases spanning the gap. CDR1 is MDHEN and CDR2 is SYDVKM in the germline V gene. This CDR3 has 11 amino acids. The CDR3 DNA reads TGTGCCAGCAGTATCTATGGGGATGCTTTCTTT. This sequence encodes CASSIYGDAFF.